This TCR beta chain was documented in a study of tumor-infiltrating lymphocytes in primary liver carcinoma (dated by TCRdb to the late 2010s). Describing the broader study: Surgical resection was performed in China between late 2015 and early 2016 on about 5 patients with histopathologically diagnosed primary liver carcinoma. The five patients, three men and two women aged 30 to 69 years, had hepatocellular carcinoma (four) or combined HCC and intrahepatic cholangiocarcinoma (one). The tumors of the five patients were staged as T1-T3 N0M0, with maximum diameters ranging from roughly 4 to 10 cm. Each sample produced roughly 3.5 to 8 million productive TCRbeta reads, and read depth showed no significant difference between tissue types. The study combined TCRbeta repertoire sequencing, expression microarrays and whole-exome sequencing across five regions of each liver tumor, with adjacent normal tissue and blood. A total of around 35 specimens from 5 patients, comprising approximately 25 tumor regions, 5 adjacent noncancerous liver tissues and 5 peripheral blood samples, were covered by TCRbeta repertoire sequencing. High reproducibility was observed for the technical replicate repertoires, with mean shared-clone rates approximately 0.9 and correlation coefficients above 0.95. The paper's findings and limits, for the study overall: With just a few patients in the study, the authors point out that the findings should be validated in a larger study. Because the samples were bulk and unsorted, CD4+ and CD8+ T cell repertoires could not be compared. Because only the TCR beta chain was sequenced and unpaired alpha chains were not captured, true repertoire diversity is likely underestimated. Repertoire overlap was higher between tumor regions (mean about 35%) than tumor-adjacent (17%) or tumor-blood (approximately 14%) pairs, consistent with antigen-driven expansion. The top 250 clones accounted for a significantly greater share of the repertoire in tumors than in blood (p = 0.039).

TCRbeta-specific cDNA was reverse-transcribed from about 520 ng total RNA using a constant-region primer and ProtoScript II reverse transcriptase. Construction of the TCRbeta libraries relied on three nested rounds of multiplex PCR, following a slightly modified ARM-PCR procedure. Each of the first two PCR rounds ran for approximately 11 cycles using multiplex TRBV1-TRBV30 forward primers together with a Cbeta reverse primer. Sample barcodes and Illumina adapters were added in a final 25-cycle PCR with Deep VentR polymerase. Amplicons of 200-500 bp were gel-purified with a QIAquick gel extraction kit before sequencing. An Illumina HiSeq 2500 was used to sequence the TCRbeta amplicons, generating 250-bp paired-end reads. The paper's data handling went like this. Reads were quality-trimmed with Trimmomatic v0.33, and paired reads were merged with FLASH v1.2.11 to recover full CDR3 sequences. V, D and J germline segments were assigned to the rearranged TCRbeta sequences by MiGEC v1.2.1b. Clonotype statistics, along with Shannon-Wiener diversity indices, were calculated using VDJtools v1.0.0. To reduce sampling bias, subsequent analyses other than the diversity analysis used only the 250 most abundant clonotypes in each sample. Using fastp at Q25 and MiXCR, TCRdb reprocessed the public reads and kept productive beta chains. Rows with a matching CDR3 protein are joined into one entry that keeps the most common DNA and genes. These V and J calls derive from TCRdb rather than the authors' analysis. Counted in this sample were 330,000 or so distinct CDR3 sequences; almost 65% of them appeared once. About 6.1% of the sample is held by the ten biggest clonotypes.

According to the germline V gene, CDR1 reads ENHRY and CDR2 reads SYGVKD. The CDR3 spans 12 residues, from the cysteine through the phenylalanine. Solely the CDR3 DNA is kept, with 36 bases framed from the first base. V loses 4 bases of germline sequence and J loses 4 bases, and the interval between the two ends is 8 bases. Blood RNA was extracted from unsorted whole blood using TRIzol reagent, and germline DNA was obtained with the DNeasy Blood & Tissue kit. At the time of sampling, the patients were treatment-naive and had chronic HBV infection. Before surgery, about 4 milliliters of peripheral blood were collected into K2EDTA tubes. As for this clonotype: Which antigen it targets is not known. A read error is possible here, since a much larger clone lies one base away.

The sequenced material came from peripheral blood. The chain is made from TRBV10-3 and TRBJ2-7, and perhaps TRBD1 as D gene, on 6 matching bases. The sequence came from a man aged 35 to 55 with primary liver carcinoma and hepatitis B virus infection. In nucleotide form, the sequence is TGTGCCATCAGTGGACAGGAGTACGAGCAGTACTTC. Translated, this is CAISGQEYEQYF.